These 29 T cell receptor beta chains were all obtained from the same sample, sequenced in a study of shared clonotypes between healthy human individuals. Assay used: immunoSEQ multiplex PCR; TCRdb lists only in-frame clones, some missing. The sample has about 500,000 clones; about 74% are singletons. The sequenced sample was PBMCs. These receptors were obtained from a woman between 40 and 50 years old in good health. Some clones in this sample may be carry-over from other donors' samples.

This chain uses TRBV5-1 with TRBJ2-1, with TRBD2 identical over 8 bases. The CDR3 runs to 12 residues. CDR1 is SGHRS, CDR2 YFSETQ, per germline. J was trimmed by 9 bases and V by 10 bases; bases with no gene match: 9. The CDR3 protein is CASPSGGTEQFF. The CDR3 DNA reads TGCGCCTCACCCTCGGGGGGGACTGAGCAGTTCTTC.

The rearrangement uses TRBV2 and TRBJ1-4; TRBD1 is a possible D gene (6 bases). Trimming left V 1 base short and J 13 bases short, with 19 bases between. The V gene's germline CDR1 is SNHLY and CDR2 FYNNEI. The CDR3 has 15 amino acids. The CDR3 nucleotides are TGTGCCAGCAGTGAAGGGGGGGCGACGTCTAATGGACTGTTTTTT. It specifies CASSEGGATSNGLFF.

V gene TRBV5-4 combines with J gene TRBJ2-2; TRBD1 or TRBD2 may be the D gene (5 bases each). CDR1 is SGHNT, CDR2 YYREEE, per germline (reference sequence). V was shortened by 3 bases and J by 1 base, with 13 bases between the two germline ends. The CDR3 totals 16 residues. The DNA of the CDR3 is TGTGCCAGCAGCTCACCGGAGAGGGGGAACACCGGGGAGCTGTTTTTT. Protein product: CASSSPERGNTGELFF.

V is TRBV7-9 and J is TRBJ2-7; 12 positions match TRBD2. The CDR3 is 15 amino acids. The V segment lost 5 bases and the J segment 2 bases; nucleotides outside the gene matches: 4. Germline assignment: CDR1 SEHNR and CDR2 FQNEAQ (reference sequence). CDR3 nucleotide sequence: TGTGCCAGCAGCACCGGACTAGCGGGAACCTACGAGCAGTACTTC. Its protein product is CASSTGLAGTYEQYF.

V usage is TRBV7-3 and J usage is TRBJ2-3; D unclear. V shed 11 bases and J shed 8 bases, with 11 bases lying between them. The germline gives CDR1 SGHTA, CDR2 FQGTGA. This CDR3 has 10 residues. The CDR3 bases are TGTGCCCACGCGGCCGGTACGCAGTATTTT. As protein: CAHAAGTQYF.

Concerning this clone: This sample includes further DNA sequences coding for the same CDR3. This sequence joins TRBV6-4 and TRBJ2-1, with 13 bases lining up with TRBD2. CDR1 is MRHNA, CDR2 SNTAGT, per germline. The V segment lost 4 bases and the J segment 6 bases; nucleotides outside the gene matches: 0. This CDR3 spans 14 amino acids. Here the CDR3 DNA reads TGTGCCAGCAGTGGACTAGCGGGAGGCAATGAGCAGTTCTTC. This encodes CASSGLAGGNEQFF.

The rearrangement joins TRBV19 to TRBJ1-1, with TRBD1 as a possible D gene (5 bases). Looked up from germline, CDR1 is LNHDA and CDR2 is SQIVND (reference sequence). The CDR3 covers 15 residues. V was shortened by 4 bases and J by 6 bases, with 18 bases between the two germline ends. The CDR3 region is CASSTHIQGPAEAFF. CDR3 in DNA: TGTGCCAGTAGTACTCATATTCAGGGACCCGCTGAAGCTTTCTTT.

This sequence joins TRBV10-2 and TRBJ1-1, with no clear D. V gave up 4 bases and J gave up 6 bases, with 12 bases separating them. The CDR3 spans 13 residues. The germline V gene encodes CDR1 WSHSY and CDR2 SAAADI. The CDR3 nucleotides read TGCGCCAGCAGTGTGCTGACCACGGCTGAAGCTTTCTTT. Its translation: CASSVLTTAEAFF.

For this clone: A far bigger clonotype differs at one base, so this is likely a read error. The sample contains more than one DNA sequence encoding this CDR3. Written as DNA, the CDR3 is TGTGCCAGCAGTGAAGGGGCAGGGGGATCCTACGAGCAGTACTTC. It translates to CASSEGAGGSYEQYF. The chain couples TRBV2 to TRBJ2-7; TRBD1 agrees at 7 bases. Per germline, CDR1 SNHLY and CDR2 FYNNEI. The V and J ends lost 1 base and 1 base, in that order; junction bases with no gene match: 4. The CDR3 is made up of 15 amino acids. The full variable domain, with the rest looked up from reference TRBV2 and TRBJ2-7, is EPEVTQTPSHQVTQMGQEVILRCVPISNHLYFYWYRQILGQKVEFLVSFYNNEISEKSEIFDDQFSVERPDGSNFTLKIRSTKLEDSAMYFCASSEGAGGSYEQYFGPGTRLTVT.

CDR3 DNA: TGTGCCACCAGCAACCTCCTGCGAGACGAGCGGTACTTC. Its translation: CATSNLLRDERYF. The chain has TRBV15 and TRBJ2-5; D gene unclear. V was shortened by 4 bases and J by 13 bases, with 19 bases between the two germline ends. Germline V CDR1 and CDR2: LNHNV, YYDKDF (reference sequence). The CDR3 sequence is 13 residues long.

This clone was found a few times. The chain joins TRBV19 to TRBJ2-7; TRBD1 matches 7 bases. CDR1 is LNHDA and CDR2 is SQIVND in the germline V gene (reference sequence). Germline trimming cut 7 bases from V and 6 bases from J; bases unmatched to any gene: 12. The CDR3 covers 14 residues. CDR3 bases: TGTGCCAGTACCAAACGACAGGGTAAGGGCGAGCAGTACTTC. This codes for CASTKRQGKGEQYF.

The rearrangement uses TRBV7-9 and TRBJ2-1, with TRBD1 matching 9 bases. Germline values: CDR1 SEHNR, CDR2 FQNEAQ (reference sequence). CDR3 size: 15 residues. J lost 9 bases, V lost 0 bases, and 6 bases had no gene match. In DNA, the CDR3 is TGTGCCAGCAGCTTAGCTGGGACAGGGTCTAGTGAGCAGTTCTTC. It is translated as CASSLAGTGSSEQFF.

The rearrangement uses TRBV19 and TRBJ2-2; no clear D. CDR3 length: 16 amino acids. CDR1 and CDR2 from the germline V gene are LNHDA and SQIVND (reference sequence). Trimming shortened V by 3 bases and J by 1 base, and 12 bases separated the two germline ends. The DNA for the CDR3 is TGTGCCAGTAGTATCTACCTTTGGGGGAACACCGGGGAGCTGTTTTTT. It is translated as CASSIYLWGNTGELFF.

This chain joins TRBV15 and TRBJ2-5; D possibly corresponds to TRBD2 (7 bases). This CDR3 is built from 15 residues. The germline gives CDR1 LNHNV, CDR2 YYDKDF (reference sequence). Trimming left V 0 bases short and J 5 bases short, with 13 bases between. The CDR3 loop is CATSRDRGGWETQYF. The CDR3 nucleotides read TGTGCCACCAGCAGAGATAGGGGGGGATGGGAGACCCAGTACTTC.

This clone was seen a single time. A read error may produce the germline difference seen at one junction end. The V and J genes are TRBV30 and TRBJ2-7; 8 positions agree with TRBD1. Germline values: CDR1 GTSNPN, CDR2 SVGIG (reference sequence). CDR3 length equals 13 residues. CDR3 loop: CAWRDRVSYEQHF. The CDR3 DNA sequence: TGTGCCTGGAGGGACAGGGTTTCCTACGAGCAGCACTTC.

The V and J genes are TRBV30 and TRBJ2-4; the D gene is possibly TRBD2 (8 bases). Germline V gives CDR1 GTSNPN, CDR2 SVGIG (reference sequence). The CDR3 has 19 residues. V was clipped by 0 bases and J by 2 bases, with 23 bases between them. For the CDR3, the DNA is TGTGCCTGGAGTGTAAGCGGGAGAGGAGGGGGCCGAACCAAAAACATTCAGTACTTC. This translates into CAWSVSGRGGGRTKNIQYF.

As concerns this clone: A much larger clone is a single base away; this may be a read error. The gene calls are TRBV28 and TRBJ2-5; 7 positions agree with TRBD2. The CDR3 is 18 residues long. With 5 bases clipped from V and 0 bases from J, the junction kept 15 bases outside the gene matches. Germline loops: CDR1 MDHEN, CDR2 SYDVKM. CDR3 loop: CASSVVGVWRENQETQYF. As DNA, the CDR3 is TGTGCCAGCAGTGTCGTAGGTGTGTGGCGGGAGAACCAAGAGACCCAGTACTTC.

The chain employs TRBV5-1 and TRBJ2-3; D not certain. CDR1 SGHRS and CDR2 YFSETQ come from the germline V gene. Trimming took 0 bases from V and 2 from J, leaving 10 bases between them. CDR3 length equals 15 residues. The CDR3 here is CASSLVPEITDTQYF. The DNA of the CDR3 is TGCGCCAGCAGCTTGGTTCCAGAAATCACAGATACGCAGTATTTT.

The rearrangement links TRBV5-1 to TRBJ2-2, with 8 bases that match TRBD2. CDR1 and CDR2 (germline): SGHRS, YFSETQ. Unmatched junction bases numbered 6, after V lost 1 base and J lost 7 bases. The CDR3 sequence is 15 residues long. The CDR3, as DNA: TGCGCCAGCAGCTTGAGAGCGGGAGATGGCGGGGAGCTGTTTTTT. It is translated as CASSLRAGDGGELFF.

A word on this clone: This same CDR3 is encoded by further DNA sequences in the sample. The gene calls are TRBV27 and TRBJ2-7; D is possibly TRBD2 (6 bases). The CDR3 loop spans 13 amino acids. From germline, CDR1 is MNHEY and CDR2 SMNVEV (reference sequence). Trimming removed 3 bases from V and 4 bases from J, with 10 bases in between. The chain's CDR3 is CASSFRGSYEQYF. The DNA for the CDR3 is TGTGCCAGCAGTTTTCGGGGGTCTTACGAGCAGTACTTC.

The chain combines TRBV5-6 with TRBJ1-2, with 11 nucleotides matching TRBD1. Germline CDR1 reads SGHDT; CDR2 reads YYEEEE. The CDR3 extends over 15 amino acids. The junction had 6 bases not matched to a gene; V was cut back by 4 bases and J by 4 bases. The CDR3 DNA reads TGTGCCAGCAGCGGACAGGGGGCACATACCTATGGCTACACCTTC. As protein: CASSGQGAHTYGYTF.

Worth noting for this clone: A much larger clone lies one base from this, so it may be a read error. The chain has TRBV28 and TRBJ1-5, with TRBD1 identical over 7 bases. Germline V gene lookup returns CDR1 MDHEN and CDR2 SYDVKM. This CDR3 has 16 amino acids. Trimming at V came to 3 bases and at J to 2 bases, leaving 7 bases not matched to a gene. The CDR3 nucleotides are TGTGCCAGCAGTTTTATAGGGGGCAAGGGCAATCAGCCCCAGCATTTT. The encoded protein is CASSFIGGKGNQPQHF. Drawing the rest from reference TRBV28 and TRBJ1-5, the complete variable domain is DVKVTQSSRYLVKRTGEKVFLECVQDMDHENMFWYRQDPGLGLRLIYFSYDVKMKEKGDIPEGYSVSREKKERFSLILESASTNQTSMYLCASSFIGGKGNQPQHFGDGTRLSIL.

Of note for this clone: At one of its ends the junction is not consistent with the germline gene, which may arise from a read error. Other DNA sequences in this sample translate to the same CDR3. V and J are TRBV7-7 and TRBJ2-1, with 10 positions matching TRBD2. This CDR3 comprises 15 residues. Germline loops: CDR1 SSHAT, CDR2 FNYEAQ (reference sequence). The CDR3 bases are TGTGCTAGCAGCTTAGGACTAGCGGCCAACAATGAGCAGTTCTTC. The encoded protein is CASSLGLAANNEQFF.

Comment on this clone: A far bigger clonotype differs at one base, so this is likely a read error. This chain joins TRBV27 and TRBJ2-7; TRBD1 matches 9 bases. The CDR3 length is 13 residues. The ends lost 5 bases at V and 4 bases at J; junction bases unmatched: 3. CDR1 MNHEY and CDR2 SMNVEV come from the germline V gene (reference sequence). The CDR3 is CASSVGTGYEQYF. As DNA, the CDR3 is TGTGCCAGCAGTGTAGGGACAGGGTACGAGCAGTACTTC.

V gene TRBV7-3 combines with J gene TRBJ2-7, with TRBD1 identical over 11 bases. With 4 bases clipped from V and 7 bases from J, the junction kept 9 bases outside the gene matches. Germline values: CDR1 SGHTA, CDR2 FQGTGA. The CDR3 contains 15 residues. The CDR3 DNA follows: TGTGCCAGCAGCTCCTCCGGGACAGGGGGTGAAGAGCAGTACTTC. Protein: CASSSSGTGGEEQYF.

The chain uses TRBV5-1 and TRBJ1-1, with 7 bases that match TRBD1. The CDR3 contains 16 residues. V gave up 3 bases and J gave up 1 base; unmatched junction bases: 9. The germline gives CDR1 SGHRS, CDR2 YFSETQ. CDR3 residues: CASSSKLGQTNTEAFF. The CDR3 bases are TGCGCCAGCAGCTCGAAACTGGGACAGACGAACACTGAAGCTTTCTTT.

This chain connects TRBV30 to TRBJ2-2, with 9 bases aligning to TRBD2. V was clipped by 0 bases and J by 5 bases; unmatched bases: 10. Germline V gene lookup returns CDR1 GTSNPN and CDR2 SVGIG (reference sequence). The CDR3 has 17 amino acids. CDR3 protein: CAWSVLGSGSPTGELFF. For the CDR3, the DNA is TGTGCCTGGAGTGTACTAGGTAGCGGGAGTCCTACCGGGGAGCTGTTTTTT.

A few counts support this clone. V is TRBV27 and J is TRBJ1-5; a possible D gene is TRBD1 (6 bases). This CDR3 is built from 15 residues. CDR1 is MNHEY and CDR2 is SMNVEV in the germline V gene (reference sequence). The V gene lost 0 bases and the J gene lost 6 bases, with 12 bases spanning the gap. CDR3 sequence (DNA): TGTGCCAGCAGTTTATCGATAGGGGGAGGTCAGCCCCAGCATTTT. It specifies CASSLSIGGGQPQHF.

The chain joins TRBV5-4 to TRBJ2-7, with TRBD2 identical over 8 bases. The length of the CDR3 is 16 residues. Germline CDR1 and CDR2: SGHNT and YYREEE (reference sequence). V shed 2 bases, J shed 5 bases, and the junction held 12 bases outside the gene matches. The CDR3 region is CASSFSGTRGLHEQYF. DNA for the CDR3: TGTGCCAGCAGCTTTAGCGGGACGAGGGGCCTGCACGAGCAGTACTTC.